This record concerns one T cell receptor beta chain sequence. Its cognate antigen has yet to be identified. Base qualities are not provided; no much larger clone lies one nucleotide away. One collaborating source in Seattle enrolled patients during active infection and followed them longitudinally through the course of disease. Each collaborating institution followed its own protocols to collect whole blood in K2EDTA tubes. Collaborator samples were shipped for TCRbeta analysis as frozen whole blood, isolated PBMCs, or DNA extracted from either sample type. TCRbeta CDR3 regions were amplified from genomic DNA using the immunoSEQ Assay, a bias-controlled multiplex PCR. Concerning the study's data processing: The number of nucleated cells in each sample was estimated from the amplification of reference gene primers within the assay. To quantify the absolute abundance of each unique TCRbeta CDR3 rearrangement, sequence reads were collapsed and filtered. For each sample, productive Simpson clonality was calculated as the square root of Simpson's diversity index across productive rearrangements. This is the immuneACCESS table as TCRdb keeps it, with only in-frame sequences that have V and J called. A part of the clones is gone; compared with another copy, unresolved V genes explain less than half, and the rest is unexplained. The V and J calls and clone size were taken over from that table, and D and trimming were inferred from the DNA. The sample records approximately 250,000 clones, over 75% of which are singletons. The ten largest account for approximately 10% of the sample.

This sample was included in a study of blood T cell repertoires in COVID-19 (dated by TCRdb to about 2020). Background on the whole study: Collaborator samples came from the United States, Italy and Spain and covered acute and convalescent phases of COVID-19. The prospective study material was composed of cDNA or gDNA derived from T cells, B-cell-depleted T cells, or PBMCs. Subjects who had been exposed to COVID-19, were actively infected with it, or had recovered from it provided the deeply sampled blood TCRbeta repertoires that made up the dataset. The repertoires were made available in a free public database intended to serve as a resource for research on the immune response to SARS-CoV-2. The samples were drawn from two sources: the first 160 participants of the ongoing ImmuneRACE study, and some 1,300 subjects contributed by 6 global collaborators. A de-identified subject ID, COVID-19 status, age in years and sex were almost always included in the sample metadata. Where available, HLA class I and class II types were taken from metadata supplied by the sample provider and were not determined by assay-based typing. Study-wide findings and limitations: How much clinical and demographic metadata was included differed by source and by participant, and the metadata was provided uncurated.

The CDR3 has 15 amino acids, counting the end cysteine and phenylalanine. This entry keeps only the CDR3 DNA: 45 bases, framed from base 1. V is pared back by 2 bases and J by 2 bases, with 10 bases lying between the germline termini. CDR1 is given as MNHNY and CDR2 as SVGAGI, both from the germline V gene (reference sequence). Sequencing used peripheral blood. This TCR came from a woman between 65 and 79 years old with COVID-19, enrolled during active disease. The rearranged segments are TRBV6-6 and TRBJ1-3; a weak D assignment points to TRBD1 (5 bases agree). CDR3 protein: CASSYTGETGNTIYF. The bases read TGTGCCAGCAGTTACACAGGAGAAACTGGAAACACCATATATTTT.